Each of the 18 T cell receptor beta chains below was sequenced from the same sample in a study of control samples from healthy donors and cancer patients. The assay was immunoSEQ multiplex PCR, and TCRdb's table has in-frame clones only and misses some. In the table there are about 59,000 clones, about 92% of which are singletons. Sequencing was performed on PBMCs. Receptors originate from a man aged 35-49 years with colorectal cancer.

The chain joins TRBV6-5 to TRBJ1-6; 7 bases match TRBD1. V shed 0 bases and J 10 bases; nucleotides not matched to a gene: 9. The CDR3 has 16 amino acids. CDR1 and CDR2 from the germline V gene are MNHEY and SVGAGI. The CDR3 here is CASSYSIDRVYSPLHF. CDR3 nucleotides: TGTGCCAGCAGTTACTCCATAGACAGGGTGTACTCACCCCTCCACTTT.

This clone is a singleton in its sample. The chain employs TRBV2 and TRBJ1-2; tentative D call: TRBD1 (6 bases). The germline V and J ends were trimmed by 3 bases and 5 bases, with 13 bases remaining between them. The CDR3 covers 14 residues. CDR1 and CDR2 from the germline V gene are SNHLY and FYNNEI. The CDR3 DNA is TGTGCCAGCAGTGACGGGCAGGGGCTTTATGGCTACACCTTC. Amino acids: CASSDGQGLYGYTF.

The rearrangement joins TRBV5-4 to TRBJ2-7; TRBD1 aligns across 9 bases. There are 14 residues in the CDR3. V lost 3 bases to trimming and J lost 3 bases; unmatched junction nucleotides: 4. The germline V gene encodes CDR1 SGHNT and CDR2 YYREEE (reference sequence). The CDR3 spells CASSYGDRDYEQYF. DNA of the CDR3: TGTGCCAGCAGCTACGGGGACAGGGACTACGAGCAGTACTTC. The full variable domain, in which reference TRBV5-4 and TRBJ2-7 provide the parts outside the CDR3, is ETGVTQSPTHLIKTRGQQVTLRCSSQSGHNTVSWYQQALGQGPQFIFQYYREEENGRGNFPPRFSGLQFPNYSSELNVNALELDDSALYLCASSYGDRDYEQYFGPGTRLTVT.

V usage is TRBV4-1 and J usage is TRBJ2-2, with a weak D call TRBD1 (6 bases). Germline CDR1 is MGHRA and CDR2 is YSYEKL. The CDR3 is made up of 15 amino acids. Trimming shortened V by 2 bases and J by 4 bases, and 11 bases separated the two germline ends. CDR3 sequence (DNA): TGCGCCAGCAGCCAACAGGGGATCCGCACCGGGGAGCTGTTTTTT. Translating it yields CASSQQGIRTGELFF.

The V gene is TRBV10-1, the J gene TRBJ1-3; no firm D call. V was clipped by 2 bases and J by 0 bases, with 11 bases between them. Germline CDR1 WNHNN, CDR2 SYGVQD (reference sequence). The CDR3 length is 16 residues. The CDR3 DNA reads as TGCGCCAGCAGTGAGAATGGAGGCCTCTCTGGAAACACCATATATTTT. This codes for CASSENGGLSGNTIYF.

The genes are TRBV11-2 and TRBJ2-3; 10 nucleotides agree with TRBD1. CDR1 is SGHAT and CDR2 is FQNNGV in the germline V gene. The CDR3 is made up of 17 amino acids. The V segment lost 6 bases and the J segment 0 bases; nucleotides outside the gene matches: 9. CDR3 DNA: TGTGCCAGCAGTTCTGGACAGGGGGGCCCTAGCACAGATACGCAGTATTTT. Amino acid sequence: CASSSGQGGPSTDTQYF.

The chain couples TRBV12-3 or TRBV12-4 to TRBJ2-7, with D perhaps matching TRBD1 (5 bases). The CDR3 is 13 residues long. V lost 8 bases, J lost 0 bases, and 11 bases lay in between. As DNA, the CDR3 is TGTGCCAGCCAAGACAGAAACTCCTACGAGCAGTACTTC. It yields the protein CASQDRNSYEQYF.

This clone was detected once. The junction shows a germline mismatch at one end, possibly a read error. CDR3 nucleotides: TGTGCCAGCTCCCCACAGGGGCCCCCCGGGGAGCTGTTTTTT. Translation: CASSPQGPPGELFF. This chain joins TRBV18 and TRBJ2-2; TRBD1 aligns across 7 bases. CDR1 is KGHSH and CDR2 is LQKENI in the germline V gene. CDR3 length equals 14 residues.

V is TRBV18 and J is TRBJ1-2, with TRBD1 matching over 8 bases. Trimming at V came to 6 bases and at J to 8 bases, leaving 8 bases not matched to a gene. Germline-derived CDR1 and CDR2 are KGHSH and LQKENI. The CDR3 is 13 amino acids. The CDR3 DNA reads TGTGCCAGCTCCTACGGACAGGGCGAAGGCTACACCTTC. Its protein is CASSYGQGEGYTF.

This chain links TRBV19 with TRBJ1-5; TRBD1 matches at 8 bases. CDR1 is LNHDA, CDR2 SQIVND, per germline (reference sequence). The CDR3 is 16 amino acids. Trimming cost V 5 bases and J 4 bases; bases outside gene matches: 10. The CDR3 sequence is CASSLRTGSNNQPQHF. CDR3 coding DNA: TGTGCCAGTAGTCTCCGGACAGGGTCCAATAATCAGCCCCAGCATTTT.

This clone has a single count. The chain links TRBV12-3 or TRBV12-4 to TRBJ1-2; D is perhaps TRBD1 (6 bases). CDR3 length: 13 residues. The V end was cut by 2 bases, the J end by 7 bases, with 11 bases between. CDR3 loop: CASSLIPGVGYTF. For the CDR3, the DNA is TGTGCCAGCAGTTTAATTCCAGGGGTTGGCTACACCTTC.

This sequence joins TRBV11-2 and TRBJ1-6; D is possibly TRBD1 (5 bases). The CDR3 is made up of 14 amino acids. Trimming cost V 5 bases and J 9 bases, with 14 bases left between them. Per germline, CDR1 SGHAT and CDR2 FQNNGV. CDR3 nucleotides: TGTGCCAGCAGCCAAGGAGGGGTGGGTTCACCCCTCCACTTT. Translation gives CASSQGGVGSPLHF.

V is TRBV12-5 and J is TRBJ2-7; no reliable D call. Trimming cost V 3 bases and J 3 bases, with 3 bases left between them. Germline values: CDR1 LGHNT, CDR2 FRNRAP. The CDR3 totals 11 residues. Here the CDR3 reads CASGLFYEQYF. CDR3 coding DNA: TGTGCTAGTGGTTTATTCTACGAGCAGTACTTC.

The chain combines TRBV5-1 with TRBJ1-4; D is uncertain. The CDR3 loop spans 13 amino acids. The germline V gene encodes CDR1 SGHRS and CDR2 YFSETQ. Trimming shortened V by 1 base and J by 8 bases, and 9 bases separated the two germline ends. CDR3 sequence reads: CASSLLPREKLFF. The CDR3, as DNA: TGCGCCAGCAGCTTGCTCCCAAGAGAAAAACTGTTTTTT.

The gene calls are TRBV5-6 and TRBJ1-1, with D perhaps matching TRBD1 (6 bases). CDR3 length: 12 amino acids. Germline V gene sequence: CDR1 SGHDT, CDR2 YYEEEE. The V and J ends lost 0 bases and 11 bases respectively, with 11 bases between them. This chain's CDR3 is CASSLGQVGAFF. CDR3 DNA: TGTGCCAGCAGCTTGGGACAGGTCGGCGCTTTCTTT.

This chain uses TRBV27 with TRBJ1-5; 8 nucleotides line up with TRBD1. With V trimmed by 3 bases and J by 6 bases, 7 bases remained unmatched. Germline loops: CDR1 MNHEY, CDR2 SMNVEV (reference sequence). The CDR3 sequence is 15 residues long. The CDR3, as DNA: TGTGCCAGCAGTTTCGGACAGGGCCTCGGTCAGCCCCAGCATTTT. Translating gives CASSFGQGLGQPQHF.

This rearrangement joins TRBV5-6 to TRBJ1-2; D remains ambiguous. The V gene's germline CDR1 is SGHDT and CDR2 YYEEEE. The V end lost 1 base, the J end lost 2 bases, and 6 bases lay between the germline ends. CDR3 length: 13 residues. This chain's CDR3 is CASSLTANYGYTF. In DNA, the CDR3 is TGTGCCAGCAGCTTGACAGCCAACTATGGCTACACCTTC.

V and J are TRBV5-4 and TRBJ2-1; 11 bases agree with TRBD2. The V segment lost 3 bases and the J segment 7 bases; nucleotides outside the gene matches: 9. The CDR3 loop spans 16 amino acids. Germline values: CDR1 SGHNT, CDR2 YYREEE (reference sequence). The CDR3 DNA is TGTGCCAGCAGCTCGTCTAGCGGGGGGCACACTAATGAGCAGTTCTTC. It specifies CASSSSSGGHTNEQFF.